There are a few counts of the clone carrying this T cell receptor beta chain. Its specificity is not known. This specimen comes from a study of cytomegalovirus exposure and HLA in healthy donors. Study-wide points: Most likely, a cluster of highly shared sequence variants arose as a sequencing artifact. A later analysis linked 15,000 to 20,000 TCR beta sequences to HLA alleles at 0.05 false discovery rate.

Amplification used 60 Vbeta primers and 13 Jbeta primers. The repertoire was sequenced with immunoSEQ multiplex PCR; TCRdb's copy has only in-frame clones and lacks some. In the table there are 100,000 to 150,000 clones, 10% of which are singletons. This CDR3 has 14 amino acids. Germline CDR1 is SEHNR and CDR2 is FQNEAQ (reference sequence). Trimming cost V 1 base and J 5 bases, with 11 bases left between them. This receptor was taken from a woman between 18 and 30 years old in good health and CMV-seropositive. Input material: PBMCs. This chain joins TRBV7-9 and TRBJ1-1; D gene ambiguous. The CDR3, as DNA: TGTGCCAGCAGCTTAGGAGAGGTGGTGACTGAAGCTTTCTTT. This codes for CASSLGEVVTEAFF.